This passage covers 9 T cell receptor beta chains from one sample sequenced in a study of T-cell memory formation after mild COVID-19. TCRdb re-called the 5' RACE reads with MiXCR, one entry per CDR3 protein. The sample holds about 140,000 distinct CDR3 sequences; approximately 25% are singletons and the top ten take around a quarter. Sequenced sample: PBMCs or a T cell subset sorted from them (not recorded which). Every receptor here comes from an adult woman who had mild COVID-19 (a few samples of this study predate the infection). Cell type and time point are not known.

This clonotype has just a few counts. This chain joins TRBV7-9 and TRBJ1-1, with TRBD1 matching 7 bases. V was pared by 5 bases and J by 6 bases, with 18 bases of the junction left unmatched. Looked up from germline, CDR1 is SEHNR and CDR2 is FQNEAQ (reference sequence). CDR3 size: 17 residues. The CDR3 here is CASSPRDSVFFVAEAFF. The DNA for the CDR3 is TGTGCCAGCAGCCCTCGGGACAGTGTTTTCTTTGTGGCTGAAGCTTTCTTT.

V gene TRBV7-9 combines with J gene TRBJ2-5, with TRBD2 identical over 13 bases. V lost 11 bases, J lost 3 bases, and 9 bases stayed unmatched. Germline loops: CDR1 SEHNR, CDR2 FQNEAQ (reference sequence). The CDR3 is made up of 15 amino acids. The chain's CDR3 is CAQGTSGNGEETQYF. CDR3 coding DNA: TGTGCCCAAGGGACTAGCGGGAACGGGGAAGAGACCCAGTACTTC.

This clonotype turned up a few times. The chain carries TRBV5-1 and TRBJ2-1; 16 bases align to TRBD2. V dropped 4 bases and J dropped 7; count of bases not matched to a gene: 8. Looked up from germline, CDR1 is SGHRS and CDR2 is YFSETQ. There are 17 residues in the CDR3. The CDR3 region is CASSVGTSGGAQNEQFF. In DNA form, the CDR3 reads TGCGCCAGCAGCGTCGGGACTAGCGGGGGGGCTCAAAATGAGCAGTTCTTC.

This clonotype was seen many times. The rearrangement joins TRBV7-9 to TRBJ2-1, with D perhaps matching TRBD2 (6 bases). V gave up 1 base and J gave up 1 base, with 8 bases separating them. Germline lookup yields CDR1 SEHNR and CDR2 FQNEAQ (reference sequence). CDR3 length: 15 amino acids. CDR3 DNA: TGTGCCAGCAGCTTAGACGGGGGATCCTACAATGAGCAGTTCTTC. Its translation: CASSLDGGSYNEQFF.

Ten or more counts support this clonotype. CDR3: CASSLFLGDSPLHF. The CDR3 DNA is TGTGCCAGCAGTTTATTCTTGGGGGATTCACCCCTCCACTTT. This sequence joins TRBV27 and TRBJ1-6; possible D gene TRBD1, 5 bases. Trimming removed 1 base at V and 8 bases at J, with 9 bases between. Germline CDR1 reads MNHEY; CDR2 reads SMNVEV (reference sequence). The CDR3 has 14 residues.

This clonotype was detected ten times or more. This chain uses TRBV7-9 with TRBJ2-2; D not resolved. Germline values: CDR1 SEHNR, CDR2 FQNEAQ (reference sequence). V lost 1 base, J lost 5 bases, and 5 bases lay in between. This CDR3 has 13 residues. The CDR3 nucleotides read TGTGCCAGCAGCTTAGGAGAAACCGGGGAGCTGTTTTTT. It codes for CASSLGETGELFF.

The V call is TRBV29-1, the J call TRBJ1-2, with a possible D match to TRBD1 (6 bases). This CDR3 region has 19 residues. CDR1 SQVTM and CDR2 ANQGSEA come from the germline V gene. Trimming pared 1 base from V and 0 bases from J, leaving 24 bases between. For the CDR3, the DNA is TGCAGCGTTGAAGCAATCCTCGCGGGACAAGACGATTCTAACTATGGCTACACCTTC. It yields the protein CSVEAILAGQDDSNYGYTF.

The CDR3: CASSVYEGRVGYTF. In DNA, the CDR3 is TGTGCCAGCAGCGTATACGAGGGGCGGGTCGGCTACACCTTC. V usage is TRBV9 and J usage is TRBJ1-2, with D maybe TRBD1 (5 bases). Trimming removed 1 base from V and 8 bases from J, with 15 bases in between. Germline CDR1 is SGDLS and CDR2 is YYNGEE. The CDR3 contains 14 residues.

This clonotype was seen ten or more times. The J gene is TRBJ1-1, the V gene TRBV11-1; tentative D call: TRBD1 (6 bases). Per the germline V gene, CDR1 is SGHAT and CDR2 is FQDESV (reference sequence). Deletions cut 2 bases from V and 5 bases from J, with 12 bases between. The CDR3 spans 14 residues. This CDR3 is CASSLKVTGTEAFF. The CDR3 nucleotides are TGTGCCAGCAGCTTAAAAGTGACAGGAACTGAAGCTTTCTTT.